The sequence of this T cell receptor beta chain was determined in a study of blood T cell repertoires in COVID-19. In the study overall: PBMCs, B-cell-depleted T cells, or T cells were the source of the cDNA or gDNA that made up the material.

Trimming removed 3 bases from V and 5 bases from J; junction bases left unmatched: 8. Per germline, CDR1 SGHRS and CDR2 YFSETQ. The CDR3 contains 16 residues. Authors' methods: For nucleated cells, counts were estimated from reference gene primer amplification. Libraries were prepared by immunoSEQ multiplex PCR; TCRdb keeps only in-frame clonotypes and omits some of them. The V and J calls and clone size come from that table; D and trimming were worked out from the DNA. The sample lists some 120,000 clones; 88% were seen once. This receptor was identified in a man aged 50-59 years with acute or convalescent COVID-19. The J gene is TRBJ2-7, the V gene TRBV5-1; 13 nucleotides agree with TRBD2. The specimen sequenced was peripheral blood. Written as DNA, the CDR3 is TGCGCCAGCAGCTCGACTAGCGGGAGGCCAGGAAACGAGCAGTACTTC. This encodes CASSSTSGRPGNEQYF.